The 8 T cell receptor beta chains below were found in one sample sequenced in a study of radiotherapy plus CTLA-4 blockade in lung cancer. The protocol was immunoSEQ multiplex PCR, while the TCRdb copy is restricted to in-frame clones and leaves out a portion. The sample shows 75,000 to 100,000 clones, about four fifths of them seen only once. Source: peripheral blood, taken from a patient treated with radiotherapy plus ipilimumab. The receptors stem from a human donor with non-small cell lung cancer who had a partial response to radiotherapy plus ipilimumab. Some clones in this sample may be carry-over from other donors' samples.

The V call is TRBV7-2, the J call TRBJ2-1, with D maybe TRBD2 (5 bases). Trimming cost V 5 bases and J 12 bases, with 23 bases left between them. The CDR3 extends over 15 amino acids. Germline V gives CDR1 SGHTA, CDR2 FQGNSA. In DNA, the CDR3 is TGTGCCAGCAGCCCCCAACCCCTTACTAGTCTTGGGCAGTTCTTC. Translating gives CASSPQPLTSLGQFF.

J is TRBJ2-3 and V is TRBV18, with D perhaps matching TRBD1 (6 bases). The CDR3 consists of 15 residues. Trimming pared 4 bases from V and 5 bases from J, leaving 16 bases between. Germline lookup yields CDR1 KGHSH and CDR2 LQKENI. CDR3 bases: TGTGCCAGCTCACGACCAACAGGGCAAGTAGATACGCAGTATTTT. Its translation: CASSRPTGQVDTQYF.

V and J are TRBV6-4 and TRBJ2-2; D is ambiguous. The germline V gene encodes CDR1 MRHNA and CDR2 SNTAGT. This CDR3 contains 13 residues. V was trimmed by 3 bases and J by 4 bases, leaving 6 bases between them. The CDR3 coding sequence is TGTGCCAGCAGTGAGCGAAGCACCGGGGAGCTGTTTTTT. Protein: CASSERSTGELFF.

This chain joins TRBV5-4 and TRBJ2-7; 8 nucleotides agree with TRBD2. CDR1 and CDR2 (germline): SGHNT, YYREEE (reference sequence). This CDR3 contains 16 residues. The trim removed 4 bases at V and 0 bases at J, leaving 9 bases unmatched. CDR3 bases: TGTGCCAGCAGCCCAGGAGGCGGGAGGAGCTCCTACGAGCAGTACTTC. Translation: CASSPGGGRSSYEQYF.

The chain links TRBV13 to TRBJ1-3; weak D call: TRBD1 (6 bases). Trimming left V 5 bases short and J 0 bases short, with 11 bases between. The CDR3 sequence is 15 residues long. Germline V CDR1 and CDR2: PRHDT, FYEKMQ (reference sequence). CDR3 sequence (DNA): TGTGCCAGCAGCACAGGGTGGGACTCTGGAAACACCATATATTTT. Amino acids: CASSTGWDSGNTIYF. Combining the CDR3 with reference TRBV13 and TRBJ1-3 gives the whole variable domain AAGVIQSPRHLIKEKRETATLKCYPIPRHDTVYWYQQGPGQDPQFLISFYEKMQSDKGSIPDRFSAQQFSDYHSELNMSSLELGDSALYFCASSTGWDSGNTIYFGEGSWLTVV.

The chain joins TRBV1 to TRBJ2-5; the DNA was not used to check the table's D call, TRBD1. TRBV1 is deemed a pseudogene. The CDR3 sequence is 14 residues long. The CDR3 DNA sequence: TGCACCAGCAGCCAAGATGCGCAGGGAAAGACCCAGTACTTC. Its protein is CTSSQDAQGKTQYF.

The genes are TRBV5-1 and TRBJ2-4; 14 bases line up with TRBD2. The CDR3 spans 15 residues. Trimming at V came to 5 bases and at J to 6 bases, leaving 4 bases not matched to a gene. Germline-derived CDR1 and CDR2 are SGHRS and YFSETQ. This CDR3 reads CASSGTSGSPNIQYF. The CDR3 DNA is TGCGCCAGCAGTGGGACTAGCGGGAGCCCAAACATTCAGTACTTC.

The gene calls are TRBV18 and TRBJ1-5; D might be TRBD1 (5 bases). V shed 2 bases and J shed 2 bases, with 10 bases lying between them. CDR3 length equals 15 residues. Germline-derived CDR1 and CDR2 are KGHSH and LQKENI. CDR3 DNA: TGTGCCAGCTCACCATCCGGGGGTCGCAATCAGCCCCAGCATTTT. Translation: CASSPSGGRNQPQHF.